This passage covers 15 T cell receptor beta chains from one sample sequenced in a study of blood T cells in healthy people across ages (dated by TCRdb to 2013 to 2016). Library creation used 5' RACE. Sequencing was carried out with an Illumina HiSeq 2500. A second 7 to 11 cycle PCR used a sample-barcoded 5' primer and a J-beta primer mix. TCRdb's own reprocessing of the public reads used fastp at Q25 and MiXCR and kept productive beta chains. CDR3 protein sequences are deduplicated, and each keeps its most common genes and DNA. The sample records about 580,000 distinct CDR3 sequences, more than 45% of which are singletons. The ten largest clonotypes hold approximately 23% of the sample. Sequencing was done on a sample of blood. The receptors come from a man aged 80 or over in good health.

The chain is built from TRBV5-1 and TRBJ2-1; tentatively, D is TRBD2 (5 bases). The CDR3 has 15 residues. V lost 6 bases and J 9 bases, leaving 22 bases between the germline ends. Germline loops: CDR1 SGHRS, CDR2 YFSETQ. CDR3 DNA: TGCGCCAGCAAGGAGCTAGCCGCAACAATCAGTGAGCAGTTCTTC. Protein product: CASKELAATISEQFF.

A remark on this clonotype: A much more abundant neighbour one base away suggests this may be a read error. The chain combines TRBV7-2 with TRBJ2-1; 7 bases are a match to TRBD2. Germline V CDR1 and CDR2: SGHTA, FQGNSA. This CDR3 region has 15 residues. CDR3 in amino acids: CARSLELAGVSEQFF. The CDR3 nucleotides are TGTGCCCGCAGCTTAGAGCTGGCGGGAGTATCCGAGCAGTTCTTC.

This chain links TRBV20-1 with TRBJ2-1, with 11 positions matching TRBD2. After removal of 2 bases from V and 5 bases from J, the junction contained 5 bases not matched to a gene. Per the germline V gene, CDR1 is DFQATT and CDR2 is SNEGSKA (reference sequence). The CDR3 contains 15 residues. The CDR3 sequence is CSARTGTSGNNEQFF. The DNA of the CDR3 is TGCAGTGCTAGAACCGGGACTAGCGGAAACAATGAGCAGTTCTTC.

In nucleotides, the CDR3 is TGTGCCAGCAGAGGGACTACTTCCTACGAGCAGTACTTC. It translates to CASRGTTSYEQYF. V and J are TRBV6-2 or TRBV6-3 and TRBJ2-7; 7 nucleotides line up with TRBD2. V shed 6 bases, J shed 1 base, and the junction held 3 bases outside the gene matches. The CDR3 is 13 residues long. Germline lookup yields CDR1 MNHEY and CDR2 SVGEGT.

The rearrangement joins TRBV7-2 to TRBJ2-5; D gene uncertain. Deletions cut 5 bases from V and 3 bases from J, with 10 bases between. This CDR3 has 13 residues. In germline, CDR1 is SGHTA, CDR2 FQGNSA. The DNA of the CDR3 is TGTGCCAGCAGCCCCACGGCCAAAGAGACCCAGTACTTC. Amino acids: CASSPTAKETQYF. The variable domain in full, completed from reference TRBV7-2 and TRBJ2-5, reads GAGVSQSPSNKVTEKGKDVELRCDPISGHTALYWYRQSLGQGLEFLIYFQGNSAPDKSGLPSDRFSAERTGGSVSTLTIQRTQQEDSAVYLCASSPTAKETQYFGPGTRLLVL.

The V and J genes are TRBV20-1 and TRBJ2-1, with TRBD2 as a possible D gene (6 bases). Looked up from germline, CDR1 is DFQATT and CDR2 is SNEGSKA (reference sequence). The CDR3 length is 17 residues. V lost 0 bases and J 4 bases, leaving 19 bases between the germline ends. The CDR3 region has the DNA TGCAGTGCTAGAGATTCCACCCGGGAGTTGGGGTACAATGAGCAGTTCTTC. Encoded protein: CSARDSTRELGYNEQFF.

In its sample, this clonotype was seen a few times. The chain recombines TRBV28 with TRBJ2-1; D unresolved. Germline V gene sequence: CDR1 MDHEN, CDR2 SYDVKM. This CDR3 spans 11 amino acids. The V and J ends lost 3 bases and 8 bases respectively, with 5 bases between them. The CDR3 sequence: CASSFVHEQFF. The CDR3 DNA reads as TGTGCCAGCAGTTTCGTCCATGAGCAGTTCTTC.

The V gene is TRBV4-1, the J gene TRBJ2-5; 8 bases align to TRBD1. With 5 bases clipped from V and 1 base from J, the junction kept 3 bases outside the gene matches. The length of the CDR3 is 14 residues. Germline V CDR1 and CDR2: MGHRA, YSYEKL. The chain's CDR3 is CASSGDRSQETQYF. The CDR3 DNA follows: TGCGCCAGCAGCGGGGACAGGAGCCAAGAGACCCAGTACTTC.

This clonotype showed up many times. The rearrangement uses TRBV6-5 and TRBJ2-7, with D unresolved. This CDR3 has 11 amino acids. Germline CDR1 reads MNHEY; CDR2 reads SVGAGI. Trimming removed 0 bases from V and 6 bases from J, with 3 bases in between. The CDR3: CASSYSVEQYF. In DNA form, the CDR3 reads TGTGCCAGCAGTTACTCGGTCGAGCAGTACTTC.

For the CDR3, the DNA is TGTGCCAGCAGTCCCGGGACAGGGTTCACTGAAGCTTTCTTT. This sequence encodes CASSPGTGFTEAFF. V is TRBV6-4 and J is TRBJ1-1; TRBD1 aligns across 9 bases. The length of the CDR3 is 14 residues. After removal of 5 bases from V and 4 bases from J, the junction contained 5 bases not matched to a gene. The germline V gene has CDR1 MRHNA and CDR2 SNTAGT.

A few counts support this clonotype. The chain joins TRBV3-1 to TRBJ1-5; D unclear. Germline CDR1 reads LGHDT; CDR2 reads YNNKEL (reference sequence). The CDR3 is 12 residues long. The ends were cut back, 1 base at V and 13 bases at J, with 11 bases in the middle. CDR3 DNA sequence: TGTGCCAGCAGCCAAGCGGGAGCGGGACAGCATTTT. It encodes CASSQAGAGQHF.

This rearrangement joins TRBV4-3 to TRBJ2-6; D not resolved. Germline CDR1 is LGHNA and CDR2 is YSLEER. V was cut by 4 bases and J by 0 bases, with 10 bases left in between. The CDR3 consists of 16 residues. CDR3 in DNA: TGCGCCAGCAGCCGGACCCGGAGCTCTGGGGCCAACGTCCTGACTTTC. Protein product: CASSRTRSSGANVLTF.

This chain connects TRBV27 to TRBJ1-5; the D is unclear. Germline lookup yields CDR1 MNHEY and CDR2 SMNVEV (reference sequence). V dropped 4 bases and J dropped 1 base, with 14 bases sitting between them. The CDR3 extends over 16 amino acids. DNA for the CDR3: TGTGCCAGCAGTTGGGAAGAACAACGGAGCAATCAGCCCCAGCATTTT. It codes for CASSWEEQRSNQPQHF.

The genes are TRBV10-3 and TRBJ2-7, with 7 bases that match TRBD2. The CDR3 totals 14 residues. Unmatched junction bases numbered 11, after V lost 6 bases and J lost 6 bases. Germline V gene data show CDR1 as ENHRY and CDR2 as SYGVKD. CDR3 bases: TGTGCCATCAGGGATACTAGCGCGGCCGGCGAGCAGTACTTC. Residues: CAIRDTSAAGEQYF.

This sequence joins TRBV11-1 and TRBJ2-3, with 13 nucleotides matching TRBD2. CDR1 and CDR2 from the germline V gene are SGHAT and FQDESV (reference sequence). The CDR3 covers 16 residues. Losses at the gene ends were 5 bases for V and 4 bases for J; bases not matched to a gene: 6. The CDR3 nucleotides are TGTGCCAGCAGCACACGGACTAGCGGGGGTTCAGATACGCAGTATTTT. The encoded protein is CASSTRTSGGSDTQYF. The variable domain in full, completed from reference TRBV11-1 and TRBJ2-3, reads EAEVAQSPRYKITEKSQAVAFWCDPISGHATLYWYRQILGQGPELLVQFQDESVVDDSQLPKDRFSAERLKGVDSTLKIQPAELGDSAMYLCASSTRTSGGSDTQYFGPGTRLTVL.